These 15 T cell receptor beta chains came from one sample sequenced in a study of metastatic and nonmetastatic thyroid tumors. TCRdb recomputed clones from the PCR reads via MiXCR. Of 90,000 or so clones in the sample, approximately 9% are singletons; the top ten hold 8.8%. Patients had received no treatment of any kind before thyroid surgery. The sequencing input was blood. The receptors derive from a female donor with papillary thyroid cancer or a benign thyroid nodule (not recorded which). Some clones in this sample may be carry-over from other donors' samples.

This clone was detected many times. V is TRBV25-1 and J is TRBJ2-1, with D maybe TRBD2 (7 bases). Trimming removed 8 bases at V and 1 base at J, with 15 bases between. The CDR3 totals 15 residues. From germline, CDR1 is MGHDK and CDR2 SYGVNS. The CDR3 nucleotides are TGTGCCAGCGGGGGGGGGCAGAGATCCTACAATGAGCAGTTCTTC. Amino acid sequence: CASGGGQRSYNEQFF.

This clone was detected many times. The chain couples TRBV6-1 to TRBJ2-4, with 9 nucleotides matching TRBD1. The CDR3 contains 14 residues. J was trimmed by 6 bases and V by 4 bases; bases with no gene match: 4. Looked up from germline, CDR1 is MNHNS and CDR2 is SASEGT. In DNA form, the CDR3 reads TGTGCCAGCAGTGGACAGGGGGGGGGAAACATTCAGTACTTC. It is translated as CASSGQGGGNIQYF.

Ten or more counts support this clone. CDR3 coding DNA: TGTGCCAGCAGTGACTCGGGACAGGGTGGCTACACCTTC. Its translation: CASSDSGQGGYTF. V is TRBV6-4 and J is TRBJ1-2, with 9 bases identical to TRBD1. This CDR3 comprises 13 residues. Germline V gives CDR1 MRHNA, CDR2 SNTAGT. The V segment lost 0 bases and the J segment 7 bases; nucleotides outside the gene matches: 0.

This clone was observed many times. The chain carries TRBV2 and TRBJ1-2, with 9 bases fitting TRBD1. Germline values: CDR1 SNHLY, CDR2 FYNNEI. With V trimmed by 0 bases and J by 0 bases, 5 bases remained unmatched. CDR3 length: 17 amino acids. CDR3 in amino acids: CASSEAVGQGSNYGYTF. The DNA for the CDR3 is TGTGCCAGCAGTGAAGCTGTGGGACAGGGTTCTAACTATGGCTACACCTTC.

Comments on this clone: A much larger clone lies a single base off, so this may be a read error. The chain combines TRBV10-1 with TRBJ2-1, with 8 bases aligning to TRBD2. Per the germline V gene, CDR1 is WNHNN and CDR2 is SYGVQD (reference sequence). The CDR3 has 13 residues. Unmatched junction bases numbered 4, after V lost 4 bases and J lost 8 bases. The CDR3 nucleotides read TGCGCCAGCAGTGGTGGGACTAGGGATGAGCAGTTCTTC. Protein product: CASSGGTRDEQFF.

In its sample, this clone was seen many times. This chain uses TRBV9 with TRBJ2-3; TRBD2 agrees at 7 bases. From germline, CDR1 is SGDLS and CDR2 YYNGEE. V shed 10 bases and J 6 bases; nucleotides not matched to a gene: 11. The CDR3 contains 13 residues. The CDR3 DNA follows: TGTGCCGGGGCAGCGGGGTGGCGGGATACGCAGTATTTT. This encodes CAGAAGWRDTQYF.

In its sample, this clone was seen many times. The rearrangement links TRBV19 to TRBJ1-5; no definite D call. Germline lookup yields CDR1 LNHDA and CDR2 SQIVND (reference sequence). This CDR3 is 14 amino acids long. Trimming cost V 3 bases and J 3 bases, with 9 bases left between them. CDR3 nucleotides: TGTGCCAGTAGTATCGGCAGATACAATCAGCCCCAGCATTTT. Amino acids: CASSIGRYNQPQHF.

The chain joins TRBV19 to TRBJ2-7, with TRBD1 matching over 11 bases. V trimming: 4 bases; J trimming: 6 bases; junction bases outside the gene matches: 8. The CDR3 spans 15 residues. Germline loops: CDR1 LNHDA, CDR2 SQIVND (reference sequence). CDR3 DNA sequence: TGTGCCAGTAGTACTGGACAGGGGGCAGTGATCGAGCAGTACTTC. As protein: CASSTGQGAVIEQYF.

A word on this clone: Germline and junction disagree at one end, which may indicate a read error. The chain recombines TRBV20-1 with TRBJ2-7, with 9 bases lining up with TRBD2. CDR3 size: 15 residues. CDR1 DFQATT and CDR2 SNEGSKA come from the germline V gene (reference sequence). CDR3: CSARYLAGSSYEHYF. In DNA form, the CDR3 reads TGCAGTGCTAGATACCTAGCGGGGAGCTCCTACGAGCATTACTTC.

This clone has a handful of counts. A much larger clone differs from this one at a single base, so this may be a read error. CDR3 loop: CASSSSGANVLTF. CDR3 nucleotides: TGTGCCAGCAGTTCGTCTGGGGCCAACGTCCTGACTTTC. This rearrangement joins TRBV12-3 or TRBV12-4 to TRBJ2-6, with D unclear. This CDR3 comprises 13 residues. V was shortened by 4 bases and J by 1 base, with 2 bases between the two germline ends.

This chain links TRBV20-1 with TRBJ1-6; 12 nucleotides agree with TRBD1. CDR1 is DFQATT, CDR2 SNEGSKA, per germline (reference sequence). The CDR3 is 15 amino acids. The trim removed 0 bases at V and 9 bases at J, leaving 3 bases unmatched. The CDR3 region is CSARDPGQGASPLHF. DNA for the CDR3: TGCAGTGCTAGAGATCCGGGACAGGGGGCTTCACCCCTCCACTTT.

V and J are TRBV20-1 and TRBJ1-5, with no clear D. This CDR3 has 13 amino acids. From germline, CDR1 is DFQATT and CDR2 SNEGSKA (reference sequence). V was shortened by 6 bases and J by 1 base, with 10 bases between the two germline ends. CDR3 sequence reads: CSARLRSNQPQHF. In nucleotides, the CDR3 is TGCAGTGCCCGGCTTCGGAGCAATCAGCCCCAGCATTTT.

There are many counts of this clone. This rearrangement joins TRBV2 to TRBJ2-1; D is unresolved. The CDR3 is 13 residues long. CDR1 and CDR2 (germline): SNHLY, FYNNEI. Trimming pared 4 bases from V and 9 bases from J, leaving 13 bases between. The CDR3: CASSAFRRVEQFF. In DNA, the CDR3 is TGTGCCAGCAGTGCTTTCCGGAGAGTTGAGCAGTTCTTC.

This clone was detected a few times. The rearrangement joins TRBV6-5 to TRBJ1-5, with D tentatively TRBD1 (5 bases). Germline CDR1 is MNHEY and CDR2 is SVGAGI. CDR3 size: 18 residues. The V end was cut by 5 bases, the J end by 2 bases, with 22 bases between. CDR3 nucleotide sequence: TGTGCCAGCAGTACCCGCCTCCTGGGGAAAGGGGGCAATCAGCCCCAGCATTTT. The encoded protein is CASSTRLLGKGGNQPQHF.

This clone was counted at least ten times. The gene calls are TRBV6-6 and TRBJ2-2; D not resolved. The V end lost 2 bases, the J end lost 6 bases, and 7 bases lay between the germline ends. The germline V gene encodes CDR1 MNHNY and CDR2 SVGAGI (reference sequence). The CDR3 consists of 13 residues. The CDR3 bases are TGTGCCAGCAGTTACAGGGCGGCCGGGGAGCTGTTTTTT. It translates to CASSYRAAGELFF.